This entry features one TCR beta chain sequence. The antigen is unknown. This record belongs to a study of shared clonotypes between healthy human individuals. Authors' processing steps: Filtering differed since immunoSEQ provided only junctions, with no quality scores. TCRdb keeps only in-frame clones here, not all; method: immunoSEQ multiplex PCR. V, J and clone size derive from that table, while D and trimming were established from the DNA sequence. Of about 1,500,000 clones listed, roughly 95% are singletons. Study results and limitations: The sharing of 5% to 5.5% of naive CD4 clonotypes was seen across several donors.

Germline V lookup: CDR1 SEHNR, CDR2 FQNEAQ (reference sequence). This CDR3 is built from 16 residues. V was cut by 5 bases and J by 2 bases, with 13 bases left in between. This rearrangement joins TRBV7-9 to TRBJ2-6; maybe TRBD1 (6 bases). The sample comprised naive CD4+ T cells sorted from blood. Subset meaning: CD45RA+ positively selected. This clonotype originated in a man younger than 45 in good health. CDR3: CASSIWGRAGANVLTF. The CDR3 bases are TGTGCCAGCAGCATCTGGGGGCGGGCTGGGGCCAACGTCCTGACTTTC.